These T cell receptor beta chains were read from a single sample in a study of sequential checkpoint blockade in melanoma. Measured with immunoSEQ multiplex PCR; TCRdb has only the in-frame clones, and not every one. The sample lists around 18,000 clones; approximately 81% were seen once. The sample here was CD8+ T cells sorted from blood (inferred from file names), taken from a patient given nivolumab and ipilimumab in sequence. These receptors originate from a human donor with melanoma. The CDR3 runs from the conserved cysteine through the conserved F or W. Fields, in order: J gene, D gene, clone size, V gene, CDR3 protein, CDR3 DNA. A D gene is named only where the DNA matches it firmly. The size of a clone is reported for some rows only, either as once, few or many, or as a class for expanded clones.

j_call: TRBJ2-3
d_call: TRBD2
clone_size: once
v_call: TRBV28
cdr3_aa: CASSFLAGSTDTQYF
cdr3_nt: TGTGCCAGCAGTTTCTTAGCGGGAAGCACAGATACGCAGTATTTT

j_call: TRBJ2-1
d_call: TRBD2
clone_size: once
v_call: TRBV6-5
cdr3_aa: CASSSSGSSYNEQFF
cdr3_nt: TGTGCCAGCAGTTCTAGCGGGAGCTCCTACAATGAGCAGTTCTTC

j_call: TRBJ2-2
d_call: NA
clone_size: NA
v_call: TRBV4-2
cdr3_aa: CASSPRGDTGELFF
cdr3_nt: TGTGCCAGCAGCCCGCGGGGCGACACCGGGGAGCTGTTTTTT

j_call: TRBJ2-7
d_call: NA
clone_size: few
v_call: TRBV19
cdr3_aa: CASSIRDTSHYEQYF
cdr3_nt: TGTGCCAGTAGTATCCGGGACACGAGCCACTACGAGCAGTACTTC

j_call: TRBJ2-2
d_call: TRBD2
clone_size: NA
v_call: TRBV6-4
cdr3_aa: CASSDSSSGREGTGELFF
cdr3_nt: TGTGCCAGCAGTGACTCTTCTAGCGGGAGGGAAGGCACCGGGGAGCTGTTTTTT

j_call: TRBJ2-1
d_call: NA
clone_size: NA
v_call: TRBV7-9
cdr3_aa: CASSLVRDNEQFF
cdr3_nt: TGTGCCAGCAGCTTAGTAAGGGACAACGAGCAGTTCTTC

j_call: TRBJ1-1
d_call: TRBD1
clone_size: once
v_call: TRBV2
cdr3_aa: CASRDTTGGPEAFF
cdr3_nt: TGTGCCAGCAGAGATACAACAGGGGGCCCTGAAGCTTTCTTT

j_call: TRBJ2-7
d_call: TRBD1
clone_size: NA
v_call: TRBV10-2
cdr3_aa: CASNTGGRNEQYF
cdr3_nt: TGCGCCAGCAATACAGGGGGCAGGAACGAGCAGTACTTC

j_call: TRBJ2-1
d_call: TRBD2
clone_size: NA
v_call: TRBV7-6
cdr3_aa: CASSLGPSGNNEQFF
cdr3_nt: TGTGCCAGCAGCTTAGGGCCTAGCGGAAACAATGAGCAGTTCTTC

j_call: TRBJ1-2
d_call: TRBD1
clone_size: NA
v_call: TRBV25-1
cdr3_aa: CASSGPTGGENYGYTF
cdr3_nt: TGTGCCAGCAGTGGCCCGACAGGGGGTGAAAACTATGGCTACACCTTC

j_call: TRBJ2-7
d_call: TRBD2
clone_size: NA
v_call: TRBV9
cdr3_aa: CASSVGESGAAYEQYF
cdr3_nt: TGTGCCAGCAGCGTGGGGGAGAGCGGGGCTGCCTACGAGCAGTACTTC

j_call: TRBJ2-2
d_call: TRBD2
clone_size: NA
v_call: TRBV4-1
cdr3_aa: CASSQFSGGDFTGELFF
cdr3_nt: TGCGCCAGCAGCCAATTTAGCGGGGGCGACTTCACCGGGGAGCTGTTTTTT

j_call: TRBJ1-3
d_call: TRBD1
clone_size: NA
v_call: TRBV9
cdr3_aa: CASSTPRDRLSGNTIYF
cdr3_nt: TGTGCCAGCAGCACCCCCCGGGACAGGCTCTCTGGAAACACCATATATTTT

j_call: TRBJ1-1
d_call: NA
clone_size: NA
v_call: TRBV4-3
cdr3_aa: CASSQVVDRSTEAFF
cdr3_nt: TGCGCCAGCAGCCAAGTGGTAGACAGGAGTACTGAAGCTTTCTTT

j_call: TRBJ2-3
d_call: TRBD2
clone_size: NA
v_call: TRBV6-4
cdr3_aa: CASSDTSGDTDTQYF
cdr3_nt: TGTGCCAGCAGTGATACTAGCGGGGACACAGATACGCAGTATTTT

j_call: TRBJ2-1
d_call: NA
clone_size: NA
v_call: TRBV27
cdr3_aa: CASSLAWGNEQFF
cdr3_nt: TGTGCCAGCAGTCTAGCGTGGGGGAATGAGCAGTTCTTC

j_call: TRBJ1-2
d_call: TRBD1
clone_size: NA
v_call: TRBV5-1
cdr3_aa: CASSPSTGTGPDGYTF
cdr3_nt: TGCGCCAGCAGCCCAAGTACCGGGACAGGGCCTGACGGCTACACCTTC

j_call: TRBJ1-1
d_call: NA
clone_size: NA
v_call: TRBV30
cdr3_aa: CAWSGGEKVLF
cdr3_nt: TGTGCCTGGAGTGGGGGCGAGAAGGTTCTCTTT

j_call: TRBJ2-5
d_call: TRBD2
clone_size: NA
v_call: TRBV2
cdr3_aa: CASQTSGGSQETQYF
cdr3_nt: TGTGCCAGCCAGACTAGCGGGGGGTCCCAAGAGACCCAGTACTTC

j_call: TRBJ1-5
d_call: TRBD1
clone_size: NA
v_call: TRBV5-6
cdr3_aa: CASSRTGDGQPQHF
cdr3_nt: TGTGCCAGCAGCCGGACAGGGGATGGTCAGCCCCAGCATTTT

j_call: TRBJ2-1
d_call: TRBD2
clone_size: NA
v_call: TRBV14
cdr3_aa: CASSQDSRGGLVDEQFF
cdr3_nt: TGTGCCAGCAGCCAAGATTCGCGCGGGGGGCTGGTAGATGAGCAGTTCTTC

j_call: TRBJ2-3
d_call: TRBD2
clone_size: once
v_call: TRBV5-6
cdr3_aa: CASSLAGGRATDTQYF
cdr3_nt: TGTGCCAGCAGCTTGGCCGGCGGGAGAGCCACAGATACGCAGTATTTT

j_call: TRBJ2-1
d_call: NA
clone_size: NA
v_call: TRBV28
cdr3_aa: CASSFPSSYNEQFF
cdr3_nt: TGTGCCAGCAGTTTTCCCAGCTCCTACAATGAGCAGTTCTTC

j_call: TRBJ2-7
d_call: TRBD2
clone_size: few
v_call: TRBV6-4
cdr3_aa: CASSDSASGRLYF
cdr3_nt: TGTGCCAGCAGTGACTCCGCTAGCGGGAGATTGTACTTC

j_call: TRBJ2-7
d_call: NA
clone_size: NA
v_call: TRBV6-1
cdr3_aa: CASSEVAGAPFYEQYF
cdr3_nt: TGTGCCAGCAGTGAAGTGGCAGGGGCGCCTTTCTACGAGCAGTACTTC

j_call: TRBJ1-4
d_call: NA
clone_size: NA
v_call: TRBV19
cdr3_aa: CASRKAAELRLDEKLFF
cdr3_nt: TGTGCCAGTAGAAAGGCAGCCGAGCTCCGGCTAGATGAAAAACTGTTTTTT

j_call: TRBJ2-7
d_call: TRBD1
clone_size: NA
v_call: TRBV30
cdr3_aa: CAWGSLDRNYEQYF
cdr3_nt: TGTGCCTGGGGATCATTGGACAGGAACTACGAGCAGTACTTC

j_call: TRBJ2-5
d_call: TRBD2
clone_size: few
v_call: TRBV6-4
cdr3_aa: CASSAGTSGGQETQYF
cdr3_nt: TGTGCCAGCAGCGCCGGGACTAGCGGGGGCCAAGAGACCCAGTACTTC

j_call: TRBJ1-5
d_call: TRBD1
clone_size: NA
v_call: TRBV19
cdr3_aa: CASSTTPDRVNQPQHF
cdr3_nt: TGTGCCAGTAGTACCACACCCGACAGGGTAAACCAGCCCCAGCATTTT

j_call: TRBJ1-6
d_call: NA
clone_size: NA
v_call: TRBV25-1
cdr3_aa: CASSAGSSYNSPLHF
cdr3_nt: TGTGCCAGCTCGGCAGGCAGCTCCTATAATTCACCCCTCCACTTT

j_call: TRBJ2-1
d_call: NA
clone_size: NA
v_call: TRBV6-6
cdr3_aa: CASSYSYEQFF
cdr3_nt: TGTGCCAGCAGTTACTCCTATGAGCAGTTCTTC

j_call: TRBJ1-1
d_call: NA
clone_size: NA
v_call: TRBV18
cdr3_aa: CASQSNLFEAFF
cdr3_nt: TGTGCCAGCCAAAGCAATTTATTTGAAGCTTTCTTT

j_call: TRBJ2-5
d_call: NA
clone_size: few
v_call: TRBV23-1
cdr3_aa: CASRKTGTIDLGETQYF
cdr3_nt: TGCGCCAGCAGAAAAACCGGGACAATAGATCTCGGAGAGACCCAGTACTTC

j_call: TRBJ1-1
d_call: TRBD1
clone_size: NA
v_call: TRBV6-4
cdr3_aa: CASSDSTGGSTEAFF
cdr3_nt: TGTGCCAGCAGTGACTCAACAGGGGGGAGCACTGAAGCTTTCTTT

j_call: TRBJ2-7
d_call: TRBD2
clone_size: NA
v_call: TRBV7-8
cdr3_aa: CASSSPGLAGVSYEQYF
cdr3_nt: TGTGCCAGCAGCTCCCCCGGGCTAGCGGGGGTCTCCTACGAGCAGTACTTC

j_call: TRBJ2-1
d_call: NA
clone_size: NA
v_call: TRBV29-1
cdr3_aa: CSVEEWDSQASNEQFF
cdr3_nt: TGCAGCGTTGAAGAATGGGACTCGCAAGCAAGCAATGAGCAGTTCTTC

j_call: TRBJ2-2
d_call: NA
clone_size: NA
v_call: TRBV7-9
cdr3_aa: CASSWDLQNTGELFF
cdr3_nt: TGTGCCAGCAGCTGGGACTTGCAGAACACCGGGGAGCTGTTTTTT

j_call: TRBJ1-4
d_call: NA
clone_size: NA
v_call: TRBV6-6
cdr3_aa: CASRDSYNEKLFF
cdr3_nt: TGTGCCAGCAGGGACAGTTATAATGAAAAACTGTTTTTT

j_call: TRBJ1-1
d_call: TRBD1
clone_size: NA
v_call: TRBV2
cdr3_aa: CASLIEGAIEAFF
cdr3_nt: TGTGCCAGCCTTATAGAGGGGGCGATTGAAGCTTTCTTT

j_call: TRBJ1-2
d_call: NA
clone_size: once
v_call: TRBV2
cdr3_aa: CASSQGLQPNYGYTF
cdr3_nt: TGTGCCAGCAGCCAGGGCCTCCAACCTAACTATGGCTACACCTTC

j_call: TRBJ1-1
d_call: NA
clone_size: few
v_call: TRBV5-4
cdr3_aa: CASSLSSTGITEAFF
cdr3_nt: TGTGCCAGCAGCTTATCAAGTACGGGGATAACTGAAGCTTTCTTT

j_call: TRBJ2-1
d_call: NA
clone_size: NA
v_call: TRBV7-8
cdr3_aa: CASTFYTGQYNEQFF
cdr3_nt: TGTGCCAGCACATTTTATACGGGACAATACAATGAGCAGTTCTTC

j_call: TRBJ2-2
d_call: TRBD1
clone_size: NA
v_call: TRBV6-5
cdr3_aa: CASSYDRGPGELFF
cdr3_nt: TGTGCCAGCAGTTACGACAGGGGACCCGGGGAGCTGTTTTTT

j_call: TRBJ1-6
d_call: NA
clone_size: NA
v_call: TRBV12-1
cdr3_aa: CASSSGTPDNSPLHF
cdr3_nt: TGTGCCAGCAGCTCTGGGACACCCGATAATTCACCCCTCCACTTT

j_call: TRBJ2-2
d_call: NA
clone_size: NA
v_call: TRBV27
cdr3_aa: CASSLYGGTGELFF
cdr3_nt: TGTGCCAGCAGTTTATACGGGGGCACCGGGGAGCTGTTTTTT

j_call: TRBJ2-2
d_call: TRBD1
clone_size: NA
v_call: TRBV7-2
cdr3_aa: CASSLGGTGLTGELFF
cdr3_nt: TGTGCCAGCAGCTTAGGGGGGACAGGTCTCACCGGGGAGCTGTTTTTT

j_call: TRBJ1-1
d_call: NA
clone_size: NA
v_call: TRBV5-3
cdr3_aa: CARRLEASAAFF
cdr3_nt: TGTGCCAGAAGGTTAGAAGCGTCGGCGGCTTTCTTT